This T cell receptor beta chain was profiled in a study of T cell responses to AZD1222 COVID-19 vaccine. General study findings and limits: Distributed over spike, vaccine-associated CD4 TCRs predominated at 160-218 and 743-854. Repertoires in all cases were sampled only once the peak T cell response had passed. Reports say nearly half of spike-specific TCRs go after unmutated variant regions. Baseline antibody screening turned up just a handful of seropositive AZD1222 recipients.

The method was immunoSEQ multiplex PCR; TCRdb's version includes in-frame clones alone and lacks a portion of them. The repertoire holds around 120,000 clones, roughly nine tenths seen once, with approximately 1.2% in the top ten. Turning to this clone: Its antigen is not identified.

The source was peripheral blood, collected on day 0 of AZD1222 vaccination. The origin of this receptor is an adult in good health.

This CDR3 is CASSDWRDRGSYNSPLHF. CDR3 coding DNA: TGTGCCAGCAGTGATTGGAGGGACAGGGGGTCCTATAATTCACCCCTCCACTTT. V gene TRBV25-1 combines with J gene TRBJ1-6; 11 bases line up with TRBD1. CDR3 length equals 18 residues. Germline V lookup: CDR1 MGHDK, CDR2 SYGVNS. Germline trimming cut 3 bases from V and 1 base from J; bases unmatched to any gene: 5.